The 18 T cell receptor beta chains below come from one sample, sequenced in a study of blood T cell repertoires in COVID-19 (dated by TCRdb to about 2020). Library method: the immunoSEQ multiplex PCR assay. Held by TCRdb, this immuneACCESS table contains in-frame sequences only and omits some clones. Under half of the omission traces to an unresolved V gene where checked; the cause of the rest is unknown. In all, the sample holds 350,000 to 450,000 clones, and roughly nine tenths of those were seen once. About 0.9% of the sample belongs to the ten largest clones. The sequencing input was PBMCs or T cells enriched from blood (not recorded which). These receptors all stem from a middle-aged woman who had been exposed to COVID-19.

The chain links TRBV14 to TRBJ2-7; 10 bases are shared with TRBD2. V shed 4 bases and J 4 bases; nucleotides not matched to a gene: 4. Per germline, CDR1 SGHDN and CDR2 FVKESK. This CDR3 is 14 amino acids long. The CDR3 DNA reads TGTGCCAGCAGCCCGCTAGCGGGGGATTACGAGCAGTACTTC. Encoded protein: CASSPLAGDYEQYF.

This chain joins TRBV5-1 and TRBJ1-1; D gene uncertain. The germline gives CDR1 SGHRS, CDR2 YFSETQ. Deletions cut 0 bases from V and 1 base from J, with 16 bases between. The CDR3 sequence is 17 residues long. This chain's CDR3 is CASSLDVLLTGNTEAFF. In nucleotides, the CDR3 is TGCGCCAGCAGCTTGGACGTGCTATTAACGGGGAACACTGAAGCTTTCTTT.

The chain combines TRBV5-6 with TRBJ1-2, with D hard to call. The V gene lost 0 bases and the J gene lost 5 bases, with 8 bases spanning the gap. CDR1 SGHDT and CDR2 YYEEEE come from the germline V gene. The CDR3 consists of 13 residues. CDR3 nucleotide sequence: TGTGCCAGCAGCTTGGAGTCAGGATATGGCTACACCTTC. Protein: CASSLESGYGYTF.

The V and J genes are TRBV18 and TRBJ2-1; possibly TRBD2 for D (6 bases). Looked up from germline, CDR1 is KGHSH and CDR2 is LQKENI. This CDR3 spans 15 amino acids. V lost 3 bases to trimming and J lost 4 bases, with 13 bases between them. CDR3 sequence reads: CASSPGPSEYNEQFF. CDR3 sequence (DNA): TGTGCCAGCTCACCGGGGCCTAGCGAGTACAATGAGCAGTTCTTC.

CDR3 nucleotide sequence: TGTGCCAGTAGTTTCGGGACAGGGGGCACCGGGGAGCTGTTTTTT. Protein sequence: CASSFGTGGTGELFF. The chain joins TRBV19 to TRBJ2-2; 11 positions agree with TRBD1. Germline loops: CDR1 LNHDA, CDR2 SQIVND (reference sequence). J lost 4 bases, V lost 5 bases, and 3 bases had no gene match. CDR3 length: 15 residues.

This chain connects TRBV19 to TRBJ2-1; 10 bases fit TRBD1. Losses at the gene ends were 3 bases for V and 7 bases for J; bases not matched to a gene: 3. Germline V CDR1 and CDR2: LNHDA, SQIVND (reference sequence). The CDR3 has 14 amino acids. The CDR3 nucleotides read TGTGCCAGTAGTATGGGACAGGGGTGGAATGAGCAGTTCTTC. Amino acid sequence: CASSMGQGWNEQFF.

The chain carries TRBV5-5 and TRBJ1-3; D remains ambiguous. Germline V gene lookup returns CDR1 SGHKS and CDR2 YYEKEE (reference sequence). The CDR3 loop spans 18 amino acids. Deletions cut 4 bases from V and 0 bases from J, with 20 bases between. This CDR3 is CASSHSRLEALSGNTIYF. The DNA for the CDR3 is TGTGCCAGCAGCCATTCGAGGCTGGAGGCCCTCTCTGGAAACACCATATATTTT.

V and J are TRBV19 and TRBJ1-2; TRBD1 aligns across 7 bases. The CDR3 contains 15 residues. CDR1 and CDR2 from the germline V gene are LNHDA and SQIVND (reference sequence). V shed 7 bases, J shed 6 bases, and the junction held 14 bases outside the gene matches. The CDR3 sequence: CASTSGGQLRDGYTF. CDR3 in DNA: TGTGCCAGTACCTCCGGGGGACAGCTCAGGGATGGCTACACCTTC.

The chain uses TRBV3-1 (or the pseudogene TRBV3-2) and TRBJ2-1, with TRBD2 identical over 10 bases. Germline V gene lookup returns CDR1 LGHDT and CDR2 YNNKEL (reference sequence). Germline trimming cut 0 bases from V and 9 bases from J; bases unmatched to any gene: 14. CDR3 length: 18 amino acids. The CDR3 DNA follows: TGTGCCAGCAGCCAAGATCCGGCTAGCGGGGGCCCAGAGGCTGAGCAGTTCTTC. Its protein product is CASSQDPASGGPEAEQFF.

This clone was counted a single time. The gene calls are TRBV19 and TRBJ2-7, with 7 bases matching TRBD1. The CDR3 sequence is 16 residues long. The J segment lost 3 bases and the V segment lost 3 bases, leaving 11 bases of the junction unmatched. Germline V gives CDR1 LNHDA, CDR2 SQIVND (reference sequence). The DNA for the CDR3 is TGTGCCAGTAGTATGGGAATACAGGGGTTCCTCTACGAGCAGTACTTC. Its translation is CASSMGIQGFLYEQYF.

This clone showed up just once. The CDR3 region is CASSPSGDLSSYEQYF. In nucleotides, the CDR3 is TGTGCCAGCAGCCCCTCCGGGGATCTGAGCTCCTACGAGCAGTACTTC. This sequence joins TRBV11-3 and TRBJ2-7; weak D call: TRBD2 (5 bases). The CDR3 is made up of 16 amino acids. CDR1 and CDR2 from the germline V gene are SGHNT and YENEEA. Trimming left V 5 bases short and J 0 bases short, with 17 bases between.

The genes are TRBV7-2 and TRBJ2-3; TRBD2 aligns across 7 bases. V shed 5 bases and J 9 bases; nucleotides not matched to a gene: 5. In germline, CDR1 is SGHTA, CDR2 FQGNSA. The CDR3 runs 12 residues. The CDR3: CASSHKAGTQYF. Here the CDR3 DNA reads TGTGCCAGCAGCCATAAAGCGGGGACGCAGTATTTT.

The chain combines TRBV7-9 with TRBJ2-3; perhaps TRBD1 as D (6 bases). With 6 bases removed from V and 5 bases from J, the gap between germline ends came to 12 bases. Germline CDR1 reads SEHNR; CDR2 reads FQNEAQ (reference sequence). This CDR3 has 13 residues. CDR3 nucleotide sequence: TGTGCCAGCAGAGCTGTAGGGGGAGATACGCAGTATTTT. Residues: CASRAVGGDTQYF.

The gene calls are TRBV27 and TRBJ1-5; TRBD1 matches 8 bases. Unmatched junction bases numbered 2, after V lost 4 bases and J lost 6 bases. Looked up from germline, CDR1 is MNHEY and CDR2 is SMNVEV (reference sequence). CDR3 length: 13 residues. The CDR3 DNA follows: TGTGCCAGCAGTTCCGGACAGGGTCAGCCCCAGCATTTT. This encodes CASSSGQGQPQHF.

This chain connects TRBV5-4 to TRBJ2-7; 9 nucleotides match TRBD2. The V gene's germline CDR1 is SGHNT and CDR2 YYREEE (reference sequence). The length of the CDR3 is 15 residues. The ends lost 2 bases at V and 7 bases at J; junction bases unmatched: 10. This CDR3 is CASSFIGGGAWEQYF. DNA for the CDR3: TGTGCCAGCAGCTTTATCGGCGGGGGGGCCTGGGAGCAGTACTTC.

J is TRBJ1-4 and V is TRBV4-1; 7 positions agree with TRBD1. Losses at the gene ends were 0 bases for V and 7 bases for J; bases not matched to a gene: 11. The CDR3 runs 17 residues. CDR1 is MGHRA, CDR2 YSYEKL, per germline. The CDR3 sequence is CASSQERAGQRSEKLFF. The CDR3 bases are TGCGCCAGCAGCCAAGAAAGGGCGGGACAGCGATCTGAAAAACTGTTTTTT.

This chain uses TRBV30 with TRBJ2-7; D gene ambiguous. Trimming pared 3 bases from V and 0 bases from J, leaving 6 bases between. The CDR3 length is 12 residues. Germline CDR1 reads GTSNPN; CDR2 reads SVGIG (reference sequence). The CDR3 coding sequence is TGTGCCTGGAGGAGTAACTCCTACGAGCAGTACTTC. The encoded protein is CAWRSNSYEQYF.

The genes are TRBV4-3 and TRBJ1-4; 9 nucleotides align to TRBD1. The J segment lost 2 bases and the V segment lost 0 bases, leaving 10 bases of the junction unmatched. The germline gives CDR1 LGHNA, CDR2 YSLEER. This CDR3 contains 19 residues. CDR3 sequence reads: CASSQDHTGGVGTNEKLFF. The CDR3 DNA follows: TGCGCCAGCAGCCAAGATCATACAGGGGGCGTCGGCACTAATGAAAAACTGTTTTTT.